Listed here are 30 T cell receptor beta chains from one sample, sequenced in a study of Ad26.COV2.S vaccination and SARS-CoV-2 variants. Measured with immunoSEQ multiplex PCR; TCRdb has only the in-frame clones, and not every one. The data contain fewer than 500,000 clones, around nine tenths of them singletons. Indicated treatment: roughly 20 received Ad26.COV2.S at low or high dose, single or two shots; about five received placebo; per-sample allocation not given. Specimens were obtained on day 63 following the first vaccine or placebo injection. Sequencing used peripheral blood, obtained in a trial of Ad26.COV2.S vaccine versus placebo. The receptor source for this set is a person between 18 and 65 years old who received the Ad26.COV2.S COVID-19 vaccine or a placebo.

The chain links TRBV11-2 to TRBJ1-2; 7 bases are a match to TRBD1. Germline V gene data show CDR1 as SGHAT and CDR2 as FQNNGV. This CDR3 region has 14 residues. The trim removed 5 bases at V and 8 bases at J, leaving 11 bases unmatched. The CDR3 sequence: CASSPDRALRGYTF. The CDR3, as DNA: TGTGCCAGCAGCCCCGACAGGGCTTTGCGGGGCTACACCTTC. Combining the CDR3 with reference TRBV11-2 and TRBJ1-2 gives the whole variable domain EAGVAQSPRYKIIEKRQSVAFWCNPISGHATLYWYQQILGQGPKLLIQFQNNGVVDDSQLPKDRFSAERLKGVDSTLKIQPAKLEDSAVYLCASSPDRALRGYTFGSGTRLTVV.

The V call is TRBV5-5, the J call TRBJ1-5; D gene ambiguous. CDR3 length: 17 residues. The V end was cut by 2 bases, the J end by 3 bases, with 18 bases between. Germline V gene data show CDR1 as SGHKS and CDR2 as YYEKEE (reference sequence). For the CDR3, the DNA is TGTGCCAGCAGCTTTGCCCCGGGTGGGATCCTCAATCAGCCCCAGCATTTT. Its translation: CASSFAPGGILNQPQHF.

The V and J genes are TRBV20-1 and TRBJ1-2, with D unclear. Germline V gene data show CDR1 as DFQATT and CDR2 as SNEGSKA (reference sequence). The CDR3 is made up of 13 amino acids. The V and J ends lost 3 bases and 7 bases respectively, with 15 bases between them. The CDR3 nucleotides read TGCAGTGCTAGTCCGACACCCACTTCTGGCTACACCTTC. Protein: CSASPTPTSGYTF.

V and J are TRBV18 and TRBJ2-5; TRBD2 aligns across 13 bases. CDR3 length: 17 residues. The V and J ends lost 5 bases and 0 bases, in that order; junction bases with no gene match: 6. Germline CDR1 KGHSH, CDR2 LQKENI. As DNA, the CDR3 is TGTGCCAGCTCAACTAGCGGGAGGGCCTTAAACCAAGAGACCCAGTACTTC. This gives the protein CASSTSGRALNQETQYF.

The V gene is TRBV6-6, the J gene TRBJ1-1; the match to TRBD1 covers 9 bases. CDR1 MNHNY and CDR2 SVGAGI come from the germline V gene (reference sequence). V was pared by 7 bases and J by 2 bases, with 5 bases of the junction left unmatched. This CDR3 is built from 14 residues. The DNA for the CDR3 is TGTGCCAGCACCAGACAGGGGGAAAACACTGAAGCTTTCTTT. As protein: CASTRQGENTEAFF.

This clone was seen once. The rearrangement joins TRBV10-3 to TRBJ2-1, with a weak D call TRBD1 (5 bases). The CDR3 consists of 15 residues. V lost 2 bases and J 2 bases, leaving 10 bases between the germline ends. The germline CDR1 and CDR2 sequences are ENHRY and SYGVKD. DNA of the CDR3: TGTGCCATCAGTGAGGACAGCCAACCCTACAATGAGCAGTTCTTC. Protein product: CAISEDSQPYNEQFF.

CDR3 sequence (DNA): TGTGCCAGTAGTAACTTAGCGCCTCACAGGGGACTTAACACCGGGGAGCTGTTTTTT. Its protein is CASSNLAPHRGLNTGELFF. The chain employs TRBV19 and TRBJ2-2; weak D call: TRBD1 (7 bases). Trimming left V 4 bases short and J 2 bases short, with 23 bases between. In germline, CDR1 is LNHDA, CDR2 SQIVND (reference sequence). This CDR3 is 19 amino acids long.

J is TRBJ2-7 and V is TRBV27; D unresolved. The CDR3 runs to 14 residues. From germline, CDR1 is MNHEY and CDR2 SMNVEV (reference sequence). Trimming pared 4 bases from V and 0 bases from J, leaving 10 bases between. CDR3 residues: CASSYGDSSYEQYF. The CDR3, as DNA: TGTGCCAGCAGTTACGGTGATAGCTCCTACGAGCAGTACTTC.

The chain couples TRBV15 to TRBJ1-4, with D possibly being TRBD1 (5 bases). This CDR3 contains 14 residues. Germline V gene data show CDR1 as LNHNV and CDR2 as YYDKDF (reference sequence). The V gene lost 1 base and the J gene lost 4 bases, with 7 bases spanning the gap. CDR3 in amino acids: CATSRGQSNEKLFF. CDR3 bases: TGTGCCACCAGCAGAGGACAGAGTAATGAAAAACTGTTTTTT.

V is TRBV4-1 and J is TRBJ1-6; D unclear. The CDR3 runs to 16 residues. V was trimmed by 1 base and J by 0 bases, leaving 7 bases between them. The V gene's germline CDR1 is MGHRA and CDR2 YSYEKL. The CDR3 protein is CASSQAGSSYNSPLHF. DNA of the CDR3: TGCGCCAGCAGCCAAGCCGGGAGCTCCTATAATTCACCCCTCCACTTT.

V usage is TRBV15 and J usage is TRBJ1-4, with 7 bases matching TRBD1. From germline, CDR1 is LNHNV and CDR2 YYDKDF (reference sequence). V trimming: 0 bases; J trimming: 5 bases; junction bases outside the gene matches: 9. This CDR3 spans 17 amino acids. CDR3 region: CATSRDRDGTENEKLFF. DNA of the CDR3: TGTGCCACCAGCAGAGATCGGGACGGGACAGAAAATGAAAAACTGTTTTTT. Variable domain in full (rest from reference TRBV15 and TRBJ1-4): DAMVIQNPRYQVTQFGKPVTLSCSQTLNHNVMYWYQQKSSQAPKLLFHYYDKDFNNEADTPDNFQSRRPNTSFCFLDIRSPGLGDTAMYLCATSRDRDGTENEKLFFGSGTQLSVL.

The chain employs TRBV3-1 (or the pseudogene TRBV3-2) and TRBJ2-1; 10 bases fit TRBD2. Germline V gene lookup returns CDR1 LGHDT and CDR2 YNNKEL (reference sequence). Trimming cost V 4 bases and J 8 bases; bases outside gene matches: 8. The CDR3 runs to 15 residues. The CDR3 DNA reads as TGTGCCAGCAGCCCCGAGGCTAGCGGGAGCTATGAGCAGTTCTTC. It codes for CASSPEASGSYEQFF.

This chain joins TRBV5-1 and TRBJ1-2; D may be TRBD1 (5 bases). V dropped 2 bases and J dropped 4 bases, with 15 bases sitting between them. There are 15 residues in the CDR3. Per the germline V gene, CDR1 is SGHRS and CDR2 is YFSETQ. CDR3 residues: CASSFLGELGYGYTF. Written as DNA, the CDR3 is TGCGCCAGCAGCTTCTTAGGGGAATTGGGCTATGGCTACACCTTC.

The chain links TRBV15 to TRBJ2-1; D assignment may be TRBD1 or TRBD2 (5 bases each). V was pared by 3 bases and J by 8 bases, with 17 bases between. The V gene's germline CDR1 is LNHNV and CDR2 YYDKDF (reference sequence). The CDR3 spans 15 residues. The CDR3 loop reads CATSRTRDLSYEQFF. The DNA of the CDR3 is TGTGCCACCAGCAGGACCCGGGACCTGAGTTATGAGCAGTTCTTC.

V usage is TRBV7-9 and J usage is TRBJ1-2; no reliable D call. V lost 5 bases and J 7 bases, leaving 17 bases between the germline ends. CDR1 and CDR2 (germline): SEHNR, FQNEAQ (reference sequence). The CDR3 is 14 residues long. This CDR3 is CASSPSTVRRGYTF. DNA for the CDR3: TGTGCCAGCAGCCCCTCGACCGTACGTCGTGGCTACACCTTC.

The CDR3 DNA sequence: TGTGCCATCAGTGCGGGGGCGGACACCATATATTTT. Its protein is CAISAGADTIYF. The chain couples TRBV10-3 to TRBJ1-3; tentative D call: TRBD1 (6 bases). V was clipped by 4 bases and J by 8 bases, with 9 bases between them. Germline V CDR1 and CDR2: ENHRY, SYGVKD. The CDR3 totals 12 residues.

The chain links TRBV12-3 or TRBV12-4 to TRBJ2-1; D is uncertain. CDR3 size: 12 residues. V lost 2 bases to trimming and J lost 6 bases, with 5 bases between them. The CDR3 loop is CASSLRSNEQFF. DNA for the CDR3: TGTGCCAGCAGTTTACGCTCCAATGAGCAGTTCTTC.

This chain links TRBV27 with TRBJ1-5, with D maybe TRBD1 (5 bases). The germline gives CDR1 MNHEY, CDR2 SMNVEV (reference sequence). V was pared by 8 bases and J by 5 bases, with 13 bases between. The CDR3 is made up of 13 amino acids. The CDR3: CASGAGEDQPQHF. CDR3 nucleotides: TGTGCCAGCGGTGCGGGGGAGGATCAGCCCCAGCATTTT.

The chain employs TRBV3-1 (or the pseudogene TRBV3-2) and TRBJ1-6; no clear D gene. CDR3 length: 14 amino acids. Trimming stripped 2 bases from V and 7 bases from J, with 9 bases between. Germline assignment: CDR1 LGHDT and CDR2 YNNKEL (reference sequence). In nucleotides, the CDR3 is TGTGCCAGCAGCCAACCTTCCGAAAATTCACCCCTCCACTTT. It specifies CASSQPSENSPLHF.

The chain couples TRBV7-9 to TRBJ2-7; D perhaps matches TRBD2 (7 bases). V was shortened by 5 bases and J by 3 bases, with 14 bases between the two germline ends. From germline, CDR1 is SEHNR and CDR2 FQNEAQ (reference sequence). The CDR3 length is 14 residues. CDR3 in amino acids: CASSTPGEGYEQYF. The CDR3 bases are TGTGCCAGCAGCACTCCAGGGGAGGGCTACGAGCAGTACTTC.

The V gene is TRBV29-1, the J gene TRBJ2-7, with 7 bases matching TRBD2. Looked up from germline, CDR1 is SQVTM and CDR2 is ANQGSEA. The CDR3 loop spans 13 amino acids. Trimming removed 5 bases from V and 6 bases from J; junction bases left unmatched: 10. This CDR3 reads CSVSFGAGVEQYF. DNA for the CDR3: TGCAGCGTTTCCTTCGGGGCGGGAGTCGAGCAGTACTTC.

This sequence joins TRBV2 and TRBJ1-6; D unresolved. The CDR3 sequence is 15 residues long. Germline CDR1 and CDR2: SNHLY and FYNNEI. With 8 bases removed from V and 0 bases from J, the gap between germline ends came to 11 bases. Here the CDR3 DNA reads TGTGCCAGCTCTCTCGAGGGCTCCTATAATTCACCCCTCCACTTT. Translated, it gives CASSLEGSYNSPLHF.

The chain's CDR3 is CASSQDGAGGDEQFF. In DNA form, the CDR3 reads TGCGCCAGCAGCCAAGATGGGGCGGGAGGTGATGAGCAGTTCTTC. The genes are TRBV4-1 and TRBJ2-1, with 8 bases fitting TRBD2. CDR1 is MGHRA and CDR2 is YSYEKL in the germline V gene. This CDR3 is built from 15 residues. J was trimmed by 8 bases and V by 0 bases; bases with no gene match: 6.

A word on this clone: An end of the junction differs from the germline gene, which may be a read error. The chain recombines TRBV30 with TRBJ2-2; no firm D call. This CDR3 is 11 amino acids long. Germline CDR1 reads GTSNPN; CDR2 reads SVGIG (reference sequence). CDR3 DNA: TGCAGTATACAAAACACCGGGGAGCTGTTTTTT. As protein: CSIQNTGELFF.

The gene calls are TRBV2 and TRBJ2-1; D may match TRBD1 or TRBD2 (8 bases each). CDR3 length: 13 amino acids. Germline CDR1 SNHLY, CDR2 FYNNEI. V was cut by 6 bases and J by 10 bases, with 16 bases left in between. CDR3 sequence reads: CASSTGRDREQFF. The DNA for the CDR3 is TGTGCCAGCAGCACCGGGAGGGACAGGGAGCAGTTCTTC.

This chain connects TRBV4-3 to TRBJ2-2; TRBD2 might be the D (6 bases). Germline CDR1 LGHNA, CDR2 YSLEER. The CDR3 contains 16 residues. Deletions cut 0 bases from V and 4 bases from J, with 12 bases between. CDR3 amino acids: CASSQDGQGGTGELFF. CDR3 sequence (DNA): TGCGCCAGCAGCCAAGATGGGCAGGGAGGCACCGGGGAGCTGTTTTTT.

The CDR3 DNA reads as TGTGCCAGCAGCTTGGCCACACAGGGACTAGCGGGAGTCTCCTACGAGCAGTACTTC. Its translation is CASSLATQGLAGVSYEQYF. The chain is built from TRBV7-2 and TRBJ2-7; 14 bases line up with TRBD2. The length of the CDR3 is 19 residues. CDR1 SGHTA and CDR2 FQGNSA come from the germline V gene. After removal of 3 bases from V and 0 bases from J, the junction contained 10 bases not matched to a gene.

V and J are TRBV5-8 and TRBJ2-1; D remains ambiguous. Germline V gene lookup returns CDR1 SGHTS and CDR2 YDEGEE. V gave up 2 bases and J gave up 7 bases, with 19 bases separating them. This CDR3 has 16 residues. CDR3 amino acids: CASSFTRKWTLNEQFF. CDR3 in DNA: TGTGCCAGCAGCTTTACCAGGAAATGGACGCTGAATGAGCAGTTCTTC.

The CDR3 loop reads CASSVAPLTSGSGEQYF. The DNA of the CDR3 is TGTGCCAGCAGCGTAGCTCCTTTGACTAGCGGGAGCGGCGAGCAGTACTTC. The chain couples TRBV9 to TRBJ2-7; 12 nucleotides agree with TRBD2. CDR1 is SGDLS, CDR2 YYNGEE, per germline. V was clipped by 0 bases and J by 6 bases; unmatched bases: 10. This CDR3 has 17 amino acids.

For the CDR3, the DNA is TGTGCCAGCAGTGAGAGGGCAAACTCTGGAAACACCATATATTTT. Its translation is CASSERANSGNTIYF. The rearrangement links TRBV6-1 to TRBJ1-3; D is undetermined. Trimming pared 3 bases from V and 0 bases from J, leaving 9 bases between. CDR3 length equals 15 residues. Per the germline V gene, CDR1 is MNHNS and CDR2 is SASEGT.